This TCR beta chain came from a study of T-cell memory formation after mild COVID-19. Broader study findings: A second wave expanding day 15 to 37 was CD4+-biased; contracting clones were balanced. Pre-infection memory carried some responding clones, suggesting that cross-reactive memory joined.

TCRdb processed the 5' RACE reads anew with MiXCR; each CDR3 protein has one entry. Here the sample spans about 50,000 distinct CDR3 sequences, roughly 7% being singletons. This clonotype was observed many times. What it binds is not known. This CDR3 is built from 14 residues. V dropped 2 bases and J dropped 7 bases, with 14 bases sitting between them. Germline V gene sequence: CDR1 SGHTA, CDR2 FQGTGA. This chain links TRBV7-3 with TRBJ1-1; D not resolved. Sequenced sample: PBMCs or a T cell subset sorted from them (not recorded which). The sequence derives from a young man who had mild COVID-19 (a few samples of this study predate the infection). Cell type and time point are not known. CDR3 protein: CASSLVPAPNEAFF. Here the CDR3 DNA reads TGTGCCAGCAGCTTAGTCCCGGCCCCCAATGAAGCTTTCTTT. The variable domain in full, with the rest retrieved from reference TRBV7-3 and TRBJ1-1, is GAGVSQTPSNKVTEKGKYVELRCDPISGHTALYWYRQSLGQGPEFLIYFQGTGAADDSGLPNDRFFAVRPEGSVSTLKIQRTERGDSAVYLCASSLVPAPNEAFFGQGTRLTVV.